The 18 T cell receptor beta chains listed next were all sequenced from one sample in a study of T cells in localized non-small cell lung cancer. Sequenced by immunoSEQ multiplex PCR; TCRdb stores in-frame clones only, minus some. The table records some 40,000 clones, just over 90% of them present only once. This sample comprised peripheral blood, obtained before any cancer treatment. The receptors come from a female donor aged 60 or older with stage I lung adenocarcinoma.

This chain connects TRBV6-5 to TRBJ2-5, with TRBD1 as a possible D gene (5 bases). This CDR3 has 15 amino acids. The germline V and J ends were trimmed by 4 bases and 3 bases, with 15 bases remaining between them. Germline CDR1 reads MNHEY; CDR2 reads SVGAGI. The CDR3 spells CASSLSRAGKETQYF. CDR3 DNA sequence: TGTGCCAGCAGTTTGTCCAGGGCTGGGAAAGAGACCCAGTACTTC.

The CDR3 sequence is CASRPRGTDTQYF. The CDR3 nucleotides read TGTGCCAGCAGGCCACGTGGCACAGATACGCAGTATTTT. V and J are TRBV6-4 and TRBJ2-3; the D is unclear. V was trimmed by 6 bases and J by 1 base, leaving 8 bases between them. The CDR3 is made up of 13 amino acids. Germline V CDR1 and CDR2: MRHNA, SNTAGT.

The J gene is TRBJ1-1, the V gene TRBV28; 8 nucleotides align to TRBD1. V lost 1 base to trimming and J lost 6 bases; unmatched junction nucleotides: 7. Per the germline V gene, CDR1 is MDHEN and CDR2 is SYDVKM. The CDR3 is 15 residues long. DNA for the CDR3: TGTGCCAGCAGTTTATACGCAGGGGGCTCGGCTGAAGCTTTCTTT. This gives the protein CASSLYAGGSAEAFF.

CDR3: CASSEFAGDGWDYGYTF. The DNA of the CDR3 is TGTGCCAGCAGTGAATTTGCAGGGGATGGTTGGGACTATGGCTACACCTTC. The chain employs TRBV25-1 and TRBJ1-2; possible D gene TRBD1, 6 bases. V gave up 1 base and J gave up 3 bases, with 18 bases separating them. This CDR3 has 17 amino acids. Germline V lookup: CDR1 MGHDK, CDR2 SYGVNS.

The V call is TRBV6-5, the J call TRBJ2-5, with 9 bases matching TRBD2. V trimming: 5 bases; J trimming: 5 bases; junction bases outside the gene matches: 6. Germline CDR1 is MNHEY and CDR2 is SVGAGI. This CDR3 contains 14 residues. The CDR3 DNA reads as TGTGCCAGCAGTGGACTAGCGTTCGGGGAGACCCAGTACTTC. It is translated as CASSGLAFGETQYF.

The chain uses TRBV7-2 and TRBJ2-1; 8 nucleotides line up with TRBD2. The CDR3 is 16 amino acids. Trimming cost V 2 bases and J 10 bases; bases outside gene matches: 13. Germline V lookup: CDR1 SGHTA, CDR2 FQGNSA. CDR3 DNA: TGTGCCAGCAGCTTACGCGCAGCCAGCGGGGGCGCCGAGCAGTTCTTC. Translation: CASSLRAASGGAEQFF.

This clone was detected only once. The genes are TRBV4-2 and TRBJ2-3; D is unresolved. The germline V gene encodes CDR1 LGHNA and CDR2 YNFKEQ. Trimming cost V 4 bases and J 6 bases, with 8 bases left between them. The length of the CDR3 is 12 residues. DNA of the CDR3: TGTGCCAGCAGCCGCAAAGGGGATACGCAGTATTTT. This translates into CASSRKGDTQYF.

V gene TRBV19 combines with J gene TRBJ1-5; D is undetermined. This CDR3 contains 15 residues. The germline V and J ends were trimmed by 5 bases and 3 bases, with 14 bases remaining between them. Germline CDR1 reads LNHDA; CDR2 reads SQIVND (reference sequence). In DNA, the CDR3 is TGTGCCAGTAGTCCCACACACGGAAACAATCAGCCCCAGCATTTT. This encodes CASSPTHGNNQPQHF.

The chain couples TRBV10-1 to TRBJ2-1, with 10 positions matching TRBD2. The CDR3 sequence is 16 residues long. J was trimmed by 2 bases and V by 9 bases; bases with no gene match: 10. Germline CDR1 reads WNHNN; CDR2 reads SYGVQD (reference sequence). CDR3 in amino acids: CASSRGSGGAYNEQFF. CDR3 bases: TGCGCCAGTTCCCGGGGAAGCGGGGGGGCCTACAATGAGCAGTTCTTC.

In the case of this clone: Germline is not matched at one junction end, which may reflect a read error. The chain employs TRBV7-7 and TRBJ2-3; 11 positions agree with TRBD2. Germline V lookup: CDR1 SSHAT, CDR2 FNYEAQ (reference sequence). The CDR3 is 21 amino acids. Written as DNA, the CDR3 is TGTGCTAGCAGCTTAGCGCTAAGGGTAGCGGGGGGGCACGATAGCACAGATACGCAGTATTTT. This codes for CASSLALRVAGGHDSTDTQYF. The full variable domain, in which reference TRBV7-7 and TRBJ2-3 provide the parts outside the CDR3, is GAGVSQSPRYKVTKRGQDVTLRCDPISSHATLYWYQQALGQGPEFLTYFNYEAQPDKSGLPSDRFSAERPEGSISTLTIQRTEQRDSAMYRCASSLALRVAGGHDSTDTQYFGPGTRLTVL.

The chain combines TRBV7-6 with TRBJ2-7; no clear D. Trimming cost V 1 base and J 2 bases, with 6 bases left between them. CDR1 and CDR2 from the germline V gene are SGHVS and FNYEAQ. There are 13 residues in the CDR3. CDR3 region: CASSLGRTYEQYF. The CDR3 DNA reads TGTGCCAGCAGCTTAGGCAGAACCTACGAGCAGTACTTC.

The chain joins TRBV11-2 to TRBJ1-3; the match to TRBD1 covers 7 bases. The CDR3 is made up of 15 amino acids. From germline, CDR1 is SGHAT and CDR2 FQNNGV. The trim removed 3 bases at V and 3 bases at J, leaving 5 bases unmatched. CDR3 nucleotides: TGTGCCAGCAGCTTTGGACAGGCAGGTGGAAACACCATATATTTT. As protein: CASSFGQAGGNTIYF.

This clone was found a few times. The chain recombines TRBV6-1 with TRBJ1-1; weak D call: TRBD1 (5 bases). Deletions cut 7 bases from V and 0 bases from J, with 9 bases between. Germline loops: CDR1 MNHNS, CDR2 SASEGT. The CDR3 totals 13 residues. The CDR3 DNA reads as TGTGCCAGCAAAAGGACACTGAACACTGAAGCTTTCTTT. Translation gives CASKRTLNTEAFF.

This chain uses TRBV6-5 with TRBJ1-1; D gene ambiguous. The CDR3 is 12 amino acids. Germline CDR1 reads MNHEY; CDR2 reads SVGAGI. Trimming left V 0 bases short and J 8 bases short, with 7 bases between. The CDR3 spells CASSYSGREAFF. CDR3 in DNA: TGTGCCAGCAGTTACTCCGGCCGGGAAGCTTTCTTT.

The gene calls are TRBV7-6 and TRBJ2-5; no definite D call. Germline loops: CDR1 SGHVS, CDR2 FNYEAQ. CDR3 length: 13 amino acids. V was shortened by 1 base and J by 5 bases, with 8 bases between the two germline ends. The CDR3 bases are TGTGCCAGCAGCTTAGTAGTTTGGGAGACCCAGTACTTC. Its protein is CASSLVVWETQYF.

J is TRBJ2-1 and V is TRBV5-6; weak D call: TRBD1 (6 bases). CDR3 size: 15 residues. Germline-derived CDR1 and CDR2 are SGHDT and YYEEEE. The germline V and J ends were trimmed by 4 bases and 6 bases, with 17 bases remaining between them. Here the CDR3 DNA reads TGTGCCAGCAGCCGATCATACAGGGCCAGCAATGAGCAGTTCTTC. It codes for CASSRSYRASNEQFF.

V is TRBV7-9 and J is TRBJ2-2; 9 bases are a match to TRBD2. The CDR3 contains 16 residues. CDR1 is SEHNR and CDR2 is FQNEAQ in the germline V gene (reference sequence). The V segment lost 4 bases and the J segment 1 base; nucleotides outside the gene matches: 4. The CDR3 loop is CASSSPAGGNTGELFF. Written as DNA, the CDR3 is TGTGCCAGCAGCTCCCCAGCGGGGGGGAACACCGGGGAGCTGTTTTTT.

This clone was observed a single time. The V and J genes are TRBV9 and TRBJ2-2; D gene uncertain. Germline V gene lookup returns CDR1 SGDLS and CDR2 YYNGEE. V lost 4 bases and J 4 bases, leaving 11 bases between the germline ends. CDR3 length equals 14 residues. The CDR3: CASSSLLSTGELFF. The CDR3, as DNA: TGTGCCAGCAGCTCTCTACTATCCACCGGGGAGCTGTTTTTT.